This T cell receptor (beta chain) was sequenced for a study of shared clonotypes between healthy human individuals. Using immunoSEQ multiplex PCR, the repertoire was profiled, and TCRdb retains in-frame clones only, with some absent. The data contain 950,000 to 1,100,000 clones, approximately 80% of them seen just once; the ten biggest clones take up 0.55% to 0.7%. Study-wide findings and caveats: Large sequencing depth failed to make sorted-subset sequencing complete, rarefaction showed. When naive CD4 clonotypes were compared across a handful of donors, approximately 5% were shared. Clonotype sharing levels among donors were expected to vary with sequencing depth. Across subsets, estimated richness was generally greater for naive than for memory populations.

Points on this clone: The antigen is not known.

Germline V lookup: CDR1 SNHLY, CDR2 FYNNEI. V dropped 5 bases and J dropped 2; count of bases not matched to a gene: 1. This CDR3 spans 13 amino acids. This TCR was sampled from a man younger than 35 in good health. Some clones in this sample may be carry-over from other donors' samples. The sample comprised memory CD4+ T cells from PBMCs. Subset indicated: CD45RA-negative fraction. The chain is built from TRBV2 and TRBJ2-5, with 8 nucleotides matching TRBD1. The CDR3 spells CASSWDRQETQYF. The CDR3 region has the DNA TGTGCCAGCAGTTGGGACAGGCAAGAGACCCAGTACTTC.